Below, one T cell receptor (beta chain) is given with its context. Its matching antigen is unknown. Other DNA sequences within the sample encode an identical CDR3. 60 Vbeta and 13 Jbeta primers were used in PCR. Repertoires were generated with immunoSEQ multiplex PCR, while TCRdb's copy carries only in-frame clones and drops some. Counted here are about 190,000 clones, more than 75% occurring once; the ten biggest clones make up roughly 0.8%. This sample stems from a study of cytomegalovirus exposure and HLA in healthy donors. Points from the study as a whole: The study put 150 or so TCR beta chains on its list as cytomegalovirus-associated. A few V segments could not be told apart, such as TRBV6-2 and TRBV6-3, and were left out.

The CDR3 loop spans 15 amino acids. V lost 7 bases to trimming and J lost 6 bases; unmatched junction nucleotides: 7. Germline V gene sequence: CDR1 MNHNS, CDR2 SASEGT. V gene TRBV6-1 combines with J gene TRBJ1-6, with 9 bases lining up with TRBD1. The specimen was PBMCs. The TCR originated in a woman between 18 and 29 years old in good health and CMV-seronegative. The CDR3 DNA reads as TGTGCCAGCACCTTGTGGGGACAGGGTAATTCACCCCTCCACTTT. Translating gives CASTLWGQGNSPLHF.